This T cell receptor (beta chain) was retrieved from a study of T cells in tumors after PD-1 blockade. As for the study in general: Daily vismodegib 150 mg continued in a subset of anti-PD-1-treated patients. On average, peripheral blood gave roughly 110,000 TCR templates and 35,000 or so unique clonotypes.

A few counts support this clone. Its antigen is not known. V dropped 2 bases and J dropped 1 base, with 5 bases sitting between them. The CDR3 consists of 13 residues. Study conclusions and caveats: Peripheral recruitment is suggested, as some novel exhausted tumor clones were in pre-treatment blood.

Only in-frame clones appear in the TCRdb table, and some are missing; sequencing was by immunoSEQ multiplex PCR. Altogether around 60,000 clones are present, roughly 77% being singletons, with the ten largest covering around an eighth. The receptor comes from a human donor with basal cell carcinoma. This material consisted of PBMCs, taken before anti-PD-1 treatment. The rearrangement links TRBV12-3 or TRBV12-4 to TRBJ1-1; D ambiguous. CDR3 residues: CASSLSPNTEAFF. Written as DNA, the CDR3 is TGTGCCAGCAGTTTAAGCCCGAACACTGAAGCTTTCTTT.